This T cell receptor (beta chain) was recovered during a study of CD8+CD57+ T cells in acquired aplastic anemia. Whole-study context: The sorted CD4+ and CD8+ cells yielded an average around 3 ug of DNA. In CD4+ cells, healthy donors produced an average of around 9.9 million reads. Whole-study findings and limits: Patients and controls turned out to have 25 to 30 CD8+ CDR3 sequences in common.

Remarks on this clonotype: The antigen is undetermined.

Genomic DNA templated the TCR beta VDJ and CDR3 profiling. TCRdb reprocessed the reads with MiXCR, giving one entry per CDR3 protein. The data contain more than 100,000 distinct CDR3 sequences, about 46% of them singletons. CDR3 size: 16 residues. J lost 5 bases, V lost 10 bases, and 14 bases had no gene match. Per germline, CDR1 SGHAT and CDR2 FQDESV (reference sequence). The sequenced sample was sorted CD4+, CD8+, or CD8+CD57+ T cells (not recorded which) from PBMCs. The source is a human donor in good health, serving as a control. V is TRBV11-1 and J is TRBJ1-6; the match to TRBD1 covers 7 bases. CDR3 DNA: TGTGCCACCCCGGGGGAGGGGGCTACGAATAATTCACCCCTCCACTTT. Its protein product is CATPGEGATNNSPLHF.